The 22 T cell receptor beta chains reported below all come from one sample, sequenced in a study of T-cell reconstitution after alpha-beta-depleted transplantation in children. The TCRbeta library was prepared with unique molecular identifiers. TCRdb used MiXCR to reprocess the PCR reads, holding one entry per CDR3 protein. The repertoire has roughly 790,000 distinct CDR3 sequences, 16% of them found once; the top ten carry roughly 5%. Sequencing used PBMCs, mostly from graft donor cells, obtained 360 days after TCRalphabeta/CD19-depleted stem cell transplant. These receptors came from a male patient between 10 and 17 years old who had a stem cell transplant for acute lymphoblastic leukemia, so the T cells may come from the graft donor.

The CDR3 DNA sequence: TGCGCCAGCAGCTTGGGACAGGGCAGTGGGTACACTGAAGCTTTCTTT. It encodes CASSLGQGSGYTEAFF. The V and J genes are TRBV5-1 and TRBJ1-1; TRBD1 agrees at 7 bases. Germline V gives CDR1 SGHRS, CDR2 YFSETQ. The trim removed 0 bases at V and 3 bases at J, leaving 8 bases unmatched. This CDR3 has 16 amino acids.

The chain couples TRBV7-2 to TRBJ1-1; D is uncertain. Germline CDR1 SGHTA, CDR2 FQGNSA. V was shortened by 6 bases and J by 0 bases, with 14 bases between the two germline ends. The CDR3 sequence is 15 residues long. The CDR3 is CASRRNQFMNTEAFF. CDR3 coding DNA: TGTGCCAGCAGACGGAACCAATTCATGAACACTGAAGCTTTCTTT.

In this sample, this clonotype turned up a few times. The chain uses TRBV6-5 and TRBJ2-5; tentative D call: TRBD2 (6 bases). The CDR3 has 14 residues. The V and J ends lost 7 bases and 2 bases respectively, with 14 bases between them. CDR1 is MNHEY and CDR2 is SVGAGI in the germline V gene. Here the CDR3 reads CASNYRRDQETQYF. For the CDR3, the DNA is TGTGCCAGCAATTATAGGAGGGATCAAGAGACCCAGTACTTC.

This clonotype was seen more than once but under ten times. The chain couples TRBV12-3 or TRBV12-4 to TRBJ2-5; possibly TRBD1 for D (7 bases). The V end was cut by 3 bases, the J end by 4 bases, with 12 bases between. CDR3 size: 14 residues. The CDR3 sequence: CASSFRGRRETQYF. The CDR3 nucleotides are TGTGCCAGCAGTTTCAGGGGGAGGAGAGAGACCCAGTACTTC.

This clonotype was detected many times. The chain uses TRBV27 and TRBJ2-1; a possible D gene is TRBD1 (6 bases). The germline V and J ends were trimmed by 5 bases and 4 bases, with 12 bases remaining between them. This CDR3 region has 14 residues. Germline CDR1 reads MNHEY; CDR2 reads SMNVEV (reference sequence). CDR3 DNA: TGTGCCAGCAGTCCCGTAACAGGGTACAATGAGCAGTTCTTC. Translating it yields CASSPVTGYNEQFF.

The chain recombines TRBV2 with TRBJ2-7, with no clear D. V dropped 3 bases and J dropped 0 bases, with 6 bases sitting between them. The CDR3 sequence is 13 residues long. Germline CDR1 reads SNHLY; CDR2 reads FYNNEI. Here the CDR3 DNA reads TGTGCCAGCAGTGATATTAGCTCCTACGAGCAGTACTTC. Translation: CASSDISSYEQYF.

This clonotype occurred a few times. V usage is TRBV12-3 or TRBV12-4 and J usage is TRBJ2-5, with D hard to call. Trimming took 6 bases from V and 5 from J, leaving 13 bases between them. This CDR3 region has 13 residues. CDR3 DNA: TGTGCCAGCAGCCCGGCCCTTTTCGAGACCCAGTACTTC. It encodes CASSPALFETQYF.

The gene calls are TRBV11-2 and TRBJ2-5; D is possibly TRBD2 (5 bases). This CDR3 contains 13 residues. Germline V gene lookup returns CDR1 SGHAT and CDR2 FQNNGV. Trimming cost V 6 bases and J 2 bases, with 10 bases left between them. Here the CDR3 reads CASRPEGQETQYF. Here the CDR3 DNA reads TGTGCCAGCAGGCCTGAGGGTCAAGAGACCCAGTACTTC.

This clonotype was seen at least ten times. The rearrangement joins TRBV15 to TRBJ2-7; no firm D call. CDR3 length equals 16 residues. From germline, CDR1 is LNHNV and CDR2 YYDKDF (reference sequence). Trimming left V 1 base short and J 4 bases short, with 17 bases between. The CDR3 protein is CATSRGAEGLLYEQYF. The CDR3 nucleotides read TGTGCCACCAGCAGAGGGGCCGAAGGGCTGCTGTACGAGCAGTACTTC.

The gene calls are TRBV4-2 and TRBJ2-1; 13 bases agree with TRBD2. The CDR3 runs to 18 residues. Germline trimming cut 1 base from V and 15 bases from J; bases unmatched to any gene: 18. Germline CDR1 is LGHNA and CDR2 is YNFKEQ. The CDR3 region is CASSQAGLAGTRLFLPFF. CDR3 DNA sequence: TGTGCCAGCAGCCAAGCGGGACTAGCGGGAACGCGGTTGTTTTTGCCGTTCTTC.

The chain links TRBV5-4 to TRBJ2-7; D not certain. CDR3 length: 13 residues. V was cut by 1 base and J by 2 bases, with 7 bases left in between. Looked up from germline, CDR1 is SGHNT and CDR2 is YYREEE (reference sequence). CDR3 coding DNA: TGTGCCAGCAGCTTGTATGGCCCCTACGAGCAGTACTTC. Translated: CASSLYGPYEQYF.

This chain uses TRBV7-3 with TRBJ2-5; 14 bases match TRBD2. The CDR3 covers 16 residues. CDR1 is SGHTA and CDR2 is FQGTGA in the germline V gene. With V trimmed by 5 bases and J by 6 bases, 8 bases remained unmatched. The DNA for the CDR3 is TGTGCCAGCAGCCCAAACGGACTAGCGGGAGGACAGACCCAGTACTTC. The encoded protein is CASSPNGLAGGQTQYF. The whole variable domain, remainder taken from reference TRBV7-3 and TRBJ2-5, is GAGVSQTPSNKVTEKGKYVELRCDPISGHTALYWYRQSLGQGPEFLIYFQGTGAADDSGLPNDRFFAVRPEGSVSTLKIQRTERGDSAVYLCASSPNGLAGGQTQYFGPGTRLLVL.

Many counts were recorded for this clonotype. The gene calls are TRBV20-1 and TRBJ2-4, with D tentatively TRBD1 or TRBD2 (6 bases each). V was pared by 0 bases and J by 4 bases, with 16 bases between. This CDR3 comprises 16 residues. Germline assignment: CDR1 DFQATT and CDR2 SNEGSKA (reference sequence). Written as DNA, the CDR3 is TGCAGTGCTAGAGATCAGGGGACTGGAGGGAAAAACATTCAGTACTTC. As protein: CSARDQGTGGKNIQYF.

This clonotype has ten or more counts. The chain employs TRBV7-9 and TRBJ2-3; 15 nucleotides line up with TRBD2. Germline V CDR1 and CDR2: SEHNR, FQNEAQ (reference sequence). Unmatched junction bases numbered 4, after V lost 5 bases and J lost 1 base. CDR3 length: 17 residues. The CDR3 bases are TGTGCCAGCAGCCGAGGACTAGCGGGAGGGCGCACAGATACGCAGTATTTT. Encoded protein: CASSRGLAGGRTDTQYF.

This clonotype has just a few counts. The chain combines TRBV5-1 with TRBJ2-7; no clear D. V was trimmed by 1 base and J by 2 bases, leaving 10 bases between them. The CDR3 has 14 residues. The germline V gene encodes CDR1 SGHRS and CDR2 YFSETQ. This CDR3 reads CASSLPSFTYEQYF. CDR3 DNA sequence: TGCGCCAGCAGCTTGCCCAGTTTCACCTACGAGCAGTACTTC.

This clonotype was detected only a few times. CDR3 coding DNA: TGCAGTGCTAGGAAGCAGGGGAGTAACGAGCAGTACTTC. Protein: CSARKQGSNEQYF. The J gene is TRBJ2-7, the V gene TRBV20-1; D is possibly TRBD1 (6 bases). The CDR3 length is 13 residues. Trimming pared 3 bases from V and 5 bases from J, leaving 14 bases between. Germline CDR1 and CDR2: DFQATT and SNEGSKA (reference sequence).

In this sample, this clonotype turned up many times. The chain has TRBV5-1 and TRBJ2-1; no definite D call. CDR3 length equals 12 residues. Trimming pared 3 bases from V and 6 bases from J, leaving 7 bases between. The germline CDR1 and CDR2 sequences are SGHRS and YFSETQ. This CDR3 is CASSSLSNEQFF. The CDR3 DNA reads TGCGCCAGCAGCTCCCTTTCCAATGAGCAGTTCTTC.

A few counts support this clonotype. This rearrangement joins TRBV29-1 to TRBJ1-1, with TRBD1 matching 7 bases. Per germline, CDR1 SQVTM and CDR2 ANQGSEA. Unmatched junction bases numbered 3, after V lost 7 bases and J lost 7 bases. The CDR3 has 10 residues. The CDR3, as DNA: TGCAGCGGTCGGGACAGTGAAGCTTTCTTT. This encodes CSGRDSEAFF.

The chain joins TRBV12-3 or TRBV12-4 to TRBJ2-1; TRBD2 agrees at 10 bases. J was trimmed by 7 bases and V by 3 bases; bases with no gene match: 6. CDR3 length: 15 residues. DNA for the CDR3: TGTGCCAGCAGTTTTAGCGGGGGGCTTTGGAATGAGCAGTTCTTC. Translated: CASSFSGGLWNEQFF.

This clonotype was detected only a few times. CDR3 nucleotide sequence: TGTGCCAGCAGCGTAGCGGCGAGCGGGAGCCGCACAGATACGCAGTATTTT. Translated, it gives CASSVAASGSRTDTQYF. The chain employs TRBV9 and TRBJ2-3, with 8 bases lining up with TRBD2. Trimming at V came to 0 bases and at J to 1 base, leaving 7 bases not matched to a gene. This CDR3 region has 17 residues. CDR1 is SGDLS, CDR2 YYNGEE, per germline.

The CDR3 reads CASSLPLDLSRETQYF. CDR3 nucleotides: TGCGCCAGCAGCTTGCCCCTGGACCTGTCGAGGGAGACCCAGTACTTC. The V gene is TRBV5-1, the J gene TRBJ2-5; unclear D gene. CDR1 is SGHRS, CDR2 YFSETQ, per germline. This CDR3 contains 16 residues. V was pared by 1 base and J by 5 bases, with 18 bases between.

This CDR3 reads CSARRPGSPSIYGYTF. The CDR3 DNA reads TGCAGTGCTAGAAGACCAGGGTCCCCCAGCATTTATGGCTACACCTTC. The chain employs TRBV20-1 and TRBJ1-2; possibly TRBD1 for D (5 bases). The germline V and J ends were trimmed by 2 bases and 5 bases, with 21 bases remaining between them. From germline, CDR1 is DFQATT and CDR2 SNEGSKA (reference sequence). The CDR3 contains 16 residues.